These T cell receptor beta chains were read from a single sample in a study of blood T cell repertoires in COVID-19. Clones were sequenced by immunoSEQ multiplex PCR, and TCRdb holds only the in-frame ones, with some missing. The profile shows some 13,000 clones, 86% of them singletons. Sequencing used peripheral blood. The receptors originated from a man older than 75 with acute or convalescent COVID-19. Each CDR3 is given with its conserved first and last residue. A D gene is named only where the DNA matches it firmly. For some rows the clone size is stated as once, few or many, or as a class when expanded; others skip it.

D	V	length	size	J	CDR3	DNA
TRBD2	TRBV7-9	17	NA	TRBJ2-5	CASSLGLAGDNQETQYF	TGTGCCAGCAGCTTAGGACTAGCGGGAGACAACCAAGAGACCCAGTACTTC
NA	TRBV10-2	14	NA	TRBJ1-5	CASSPTGSKQPQHF	TGCGCCAGCAGCCCAACAGGGTCCAAGCAGCCCCAGCATTTT
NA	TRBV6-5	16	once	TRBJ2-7	CASSYSTIPRSYEQYF	TGTGCCAGCAGTTACTCTACTATACCCCGATCGTACGAGCAGTACTTC
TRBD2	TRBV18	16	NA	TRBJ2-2	CASSLTGTSGTGELFF	TGTGCCAGCTCACTTACTGGGACTAGCGGGACCGGGGAGCTGTTTTTT
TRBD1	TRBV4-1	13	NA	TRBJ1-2	CASSQETGRGYTF	TGCGCCAGCAGCCAAGAGACAGGGAGAGGCTACACCTTC
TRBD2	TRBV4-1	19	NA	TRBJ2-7	CASSRGLAGGSRSSYEQYF	TGCGCCAGCAGCCGGGGACTAGCGGGGGGTTCTCGGAGCTCCTACGAGCAGTACTTC
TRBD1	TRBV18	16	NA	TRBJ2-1	CASSRAGTGFNNEQFF	TGTGCCAGCTCGCGAGCAGGGACAGGGTTTAACAATGAGCAGTTCTTC
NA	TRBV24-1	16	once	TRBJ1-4	CATSEPGHHGGEKLFF	TGTGCCACCAGTGAACCGGGCCACCACGGGGGGGAAAAACTGTTTTTT
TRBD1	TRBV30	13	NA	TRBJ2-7	CAWGTGGIYEQYF	TGTGCCTGGGGGACAGGGGGAATCTACGAGCAGTACTTC
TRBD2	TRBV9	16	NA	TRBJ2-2	CASSQGAGGRAGELFF	TGTGCCAGCAGCCAAGGGGCGGGAGGGAGAGCCGGGGAGCTGTTTTTT
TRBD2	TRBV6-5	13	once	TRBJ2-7	CASRRGGSYEQYF	TGTGCCAGCAGGCGGGGGGGCTCATACGAGCAGTACTTC
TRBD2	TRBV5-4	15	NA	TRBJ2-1	CASSPSSGIRYEQFF	TGTGCCAGCAGCCCTTCCAGCGGGATACGGTATGAGCAGTTCTTC
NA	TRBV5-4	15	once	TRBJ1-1	CASSLSPLTFTEAFF	TGTGCCAGCAGCTTGAGCCCGTTAACCTTTACTGAAGCTTTCTTT
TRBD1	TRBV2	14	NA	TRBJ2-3	CASSPGQGTDTQYF	TGTGCCAGTTCTCCGGGACAGGGCACAGATACGCAGTATTTT
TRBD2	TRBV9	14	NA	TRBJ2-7	CASSVNGRSWEQYF	TGTGCCAGCAGCGTGAACGGGAGGTCGTGGGAGCAGTACTTC
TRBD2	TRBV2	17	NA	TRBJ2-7	CASREDFLGLAKYEQYF	TGTGCCAGCAGGGAAGACTTTCTGGGACTAGCGAAATACGAGCAGTACTTC
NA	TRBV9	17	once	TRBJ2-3	CASSVVPVAGLTDTQYF	TGTGCCAGCAGCGTAGTTCCCGTAGCCGGACTCACAGATACGCAGTATTTT
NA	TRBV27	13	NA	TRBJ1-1	CASSLERQDEAFF	TGTGCCAGCAGTTTAGAGAGACAGGATGAAGCTTTCTTT
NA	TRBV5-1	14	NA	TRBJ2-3	CASSLGVSTDTQYF	TGCGCCAGCAGCTTGGGTGTAAGCACAGATACGCAGTATTTT
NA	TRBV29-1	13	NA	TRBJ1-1	CSSSREIDTEAFF	TGCAGCTCGTCCAGGGAAATAGACACTGAAGCTTTCTTT
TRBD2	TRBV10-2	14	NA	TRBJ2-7	CASSESSLAGEQYF	TGCGCCAGCAGTGAGTCGAGCCTAGCGGGGGAGCAGTACTTC
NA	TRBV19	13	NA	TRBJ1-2	CASSKSFSGGYTF	TGTGCCAGTAGTAAGTCGTTCAGTGGCGGCTACACCTTC
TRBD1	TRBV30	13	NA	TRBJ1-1	CAWRRQGNTEAFF	TGTGCCTGGAGGAGACAGGGGAACACTGAAGCTTTCTTT
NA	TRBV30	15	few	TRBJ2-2	CAWSVPDRATGELFF	TGTGCCTGGAGTGTACCGGACAGAGCCACCGGGGAGCTGTTTTTT
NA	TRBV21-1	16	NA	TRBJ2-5	CASSKRWTSGGGGQYF	TGTGCCAGCAGCAAAAGGTGGACTAGCGGGGGGGGTGGCCAGTACTTC
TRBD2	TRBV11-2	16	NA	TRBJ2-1	CASSPGTSGRRNEQFF	TGTGCCAGCAGCCCCGGCACTAGCGGGAGGAGGAATGAGCAGTTCTTC
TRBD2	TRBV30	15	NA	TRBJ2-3	CACPIGAGGADTQYF	TGTGCCTGTCCGATTGGGGCGGGGGGCGCAGATACGCAGTATTTT
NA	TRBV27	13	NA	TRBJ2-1	CASRGHTYNEQFF	TGTGCCAGCAGAGGACATACCTACAATGAGCAGTTCTTC
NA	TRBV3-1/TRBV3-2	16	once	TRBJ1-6	CASSQRASPRGSPLHF	TGTGCCAGCAGCCAACGAGCTAGCCCTAGGGGGTCACCCCTCCACTTT
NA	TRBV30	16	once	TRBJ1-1	CAWSLGGGLVRTEAFF	TGTGCCTGGAGTCTAGGGGGGGGTTTAGTGCGCACTGAAGCTTTCTTT
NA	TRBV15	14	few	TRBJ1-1	CATSRERIGTEAFF	TGTGCCACCAGCAGGGAGAGAATTGGTACTGAAGCTTTCTTT
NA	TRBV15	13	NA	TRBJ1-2	CATSRDLFSGYTF	TGTGCCACCAGCAGAGATTTGTTTAGTGGCTACACCTTC
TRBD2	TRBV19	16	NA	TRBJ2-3	CASSSPGTSGGSTQYF	TGTGCCAGTAGCTCCCCCGGGACTAGCGGGGGCTCTACGCAGTATTTT
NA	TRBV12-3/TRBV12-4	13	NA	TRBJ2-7	CASSNSDYYEQYF	TGTGCCAGCAGCAACTCGGACTACTACGAGCAGTACTTC
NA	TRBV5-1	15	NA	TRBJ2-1	CASSLLGLVTNEQFF	TGCGCCAGCAGCTTGTTAGGCCTAGTAACTAATGAGCAGTTCTTC
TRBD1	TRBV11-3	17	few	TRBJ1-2	CASSSRGQASKDYGYTF	TGTGCCAGCAGCTCTAGGGGACAGGCTTCGAAGGACTATGGCTACACCTTC
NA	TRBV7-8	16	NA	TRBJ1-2	CASSLVGSGEGFGYTF	TGTGCCAGCAGCTTAGTCGGTTCAGGGGAAGGGTTTGGCTACACCTTC
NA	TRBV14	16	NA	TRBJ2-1	CASSQDSLAYYNEQFF	TGTGCCAGCAGCCAAGATTCGCTAGCTTATTACAATGAGCAGTTCTTC
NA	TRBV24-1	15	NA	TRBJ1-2	CATSARFSGNYGYTF	TGTGCCACCAGTGCCCGATTCTCCGGGAACTATGGCTACACCTTC
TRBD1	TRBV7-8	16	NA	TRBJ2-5	CASSSRTGTGKETQYF	TGTGCCAGCAGCAGCAGAACCGGGACAGGAAAAGAGACCCAGTACTTC
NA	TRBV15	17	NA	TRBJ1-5	CATSRDLSRGRNQPQHF	TGTGCCACCAGCAGAGATTTGTCTCGTGGGCGCAATCAGCCCCAGCATTTT
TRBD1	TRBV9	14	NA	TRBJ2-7	CASSKWTGEDEQYF	TGTGCCAGCAGCAAGTGGACAGGGGAGGACGAGCAGTACTTC
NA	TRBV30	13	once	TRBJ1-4	CAWRRDYNEKLFF	TGTGCCTGGAGAAGGGACTACAATGAAAAACTGTTTTTT
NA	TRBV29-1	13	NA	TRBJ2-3	CSVGMRVTDTQYF	TGCAGCGTTGGGATGAGGGTCACAGATACGCAGTATTTT
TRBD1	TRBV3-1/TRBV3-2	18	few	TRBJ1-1	CASSLRQGLSFMNTEAFF	TGTGCCAGCAGCCTCCGACAGGGGCTAAGTTTTATGAACACTGAAGCTTTCTTT
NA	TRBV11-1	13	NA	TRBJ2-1	CASSLPPGNEQFF	TGTGCCAGCAGCCTACCTCCCGGCAATGAGCAGTTCTTC
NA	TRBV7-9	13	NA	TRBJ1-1	CASSSGTTNEAFF	TGTGCCAGCAGCTCGGGTACGACGAATGAAGCTTTCTTT
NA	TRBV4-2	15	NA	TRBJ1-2	CASSHFGTPNYGYTF	TGTGCCAGCAGCCACTTCGGTACTCCTAACTATGGCTACACCTTC
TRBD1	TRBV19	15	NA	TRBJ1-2	CASSSSTGGNYGYTF	TGTGCCAGTAGCTCTTCTACAGGGGGCAACTATGGCTACACCTTC
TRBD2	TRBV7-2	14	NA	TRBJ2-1	CASSLGEGRFEQFF	TGTGCCAGCAGCTTGGGGGAGGGCCGGTTTGAGCAGTTCTTC
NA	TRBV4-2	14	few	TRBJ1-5	CASSPGSYDQPQHF	TGTGCCAGCAGCCCAGGCAGTTACGACCAGCCCCAGCATTTT
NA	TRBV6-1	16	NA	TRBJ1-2	CASSEETQAIRYGYTF	TGTGCCAGCAGTGAGGAGACACAGGCTATCCGCTATGGCTACACCTTC
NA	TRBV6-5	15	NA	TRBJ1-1	CASRGIRGYNTEAFF	TGTGCCAGCAGGGGAATCCGGGGTTACAACACTGAAGCTTTCTTT
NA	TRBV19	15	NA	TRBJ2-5	CASSMTRSALETQYF	TGTGCCAGTAGTATGACTAGGAGTGCCCTGGAGACCCAGTACTTC
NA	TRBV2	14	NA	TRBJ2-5	CAITTGSIQGTQYF	TGTGCCATTACTACCGGGAGTATTCAAGGGACCCAGTACTTC
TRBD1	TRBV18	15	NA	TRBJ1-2	CASSPLQGAEEGYTF	TGTGCCAGCTCACCACTCCAGGGGGCGGAGGAGGGCTACACCTTC